One and the same sample provided the 17 T cell receptor beta chains below, sequenced in a study of T-cell reconstitution after alpha-beta-depleted transplantation in children. Unique molecular identifiers were used in preparing the TCRbeta library. From the PCR reads, TCRdb called clonotypes with MiXCR, one entry per CDR3 protein. The sample lists just over 950,000 distinct CDR3 sequences, about 26% occurring once. The material was PBMCs, mostly from graft donor cells, obtained 360 days after TCRalphabeta/CD19-depleted stem cell transplant. All receptors come from a boy in the first two years of life who had a stem cell transplant for SCID, so the T cells may come from the graft donor.

The table lists this clonotype with a few counts. The rearrangement joins TRBV12-3 or TRBV12-4 to TRBJ2-1; 7 nucleotides align to TRBD2. The CDR3 has 15 residues. The V segment lost 5 bases and the J segment 3 bases; nucleotides outside the gene matches: 7. The CDR3 protein is CASSPSLAGYNEQFF. The CDR3 DNA follows: TGTGCCAGCAGTCCTTCCTTAGCGGGCTACAATGAGCAGTTCTTC.

The rearrangement links TRBV7-9 to TRBJ2-5, with 8 positions matching TRBD2. The germline CDR1 and CDR2 sequences are SEHNR and FQNEAQ (reference sequence). The CDR3 covers 15 residues. J was trimmed by 4 bases and V by 5 bases; bases with no gene match: 9. In DNA, the CDR3 is TGTGCCAGCAGCACCGGGACTAGGGGAGGAGAGACCCAGTACTTC. Residues: CASSTGTRGGETQYF.

This clonotype was counted only a few times. The chain combines TRBV20-1 with TRBJ2-5, with no clear D. There are 11 residues in the CDR3. V gave up 0 bases and J gave up 5 bases, with 4 bases separating them. The germline CDR1 and CDR2 sequences are DFQATT and SNEGSKA (reference sequence). CDR3 in amino acids: CSARDLETQYF. The CDR3 DNA reads as TGCAGTGCTAGAGATCTGGAGACCCAGTACTTC.

This clonotype occurred a few times. This sequence joins TRBV2 and TRBJ2-7; a possible D gene is TRBD1 (5 bases). This CDR3 region has 18 residues. Germline V CDR1 and CDR2: SNHLY, FYNNEI. The ends were cut back, 6 bases at V and 5 bases at J, with 29 bases in the middle. DNA of the CDR3: TGTGCCAGCAGCAGAAAAACGAAATCCTCAGGGTTTAGGAACGAGCAGTACTTC. Its translation is CASSRKTKSSGFRNEQYF.

CDR3 bases: TGTGCCAGCAGATTCCCGGGACTAGTACCCTACAATGAGCAGTTCTTC. This codes for CASRFPGLVPYNEQFF. The chain recombines TRBV5-6 with TRBJ2-1, with TRBD2 identical over 8 bases. The CDR3 runs 16 residues. V shed 5 bases, J shed 2 bases, and the junction held 9 bases outside the gene matches. Germline V gene sequence: CDR1 SGHDT, CDR2 YYEEEE.

This clonotype was counted at least ten times. The chain couples TRBV4-1 to TRBJ2-3; D gene unclear. The germline CDR1 and CDR2 sequences are MGHRA and YSYEKL. This CDR3 is built from 14 residues. Trimming shortened V by 0 bases and J by 3 bases, and 7 bases separated the two germline ends. The CDR3 loop is CASSQDPGTDTQYF. CDR3 coding DNA: TGCGCCAGCAGCCAAGATCCCGGGACAGATACGCAGTATTTT.

The rearrangement uses TRBV7-6 and TRBJ2-3, with D maybe TRBD1 (6 bases). Germline V gene data show CDR1 as SGHVS and CDR2 as FNYEAQ. CDR3 length: 17 residues. Trimming took 4 bases from V and 2 from J, leaving 19 bases between them. The CDR3 DNA reads TGTGCCAGCAGCTCCCTATCCCCGACAGGATTCACAGATACGCAGTATTTT. Translation: CASSSLSPTGFTDTQYF.

The sample holds a few counts of this clonotype. This sequence joins TRBV7-2 and TRBJ1-1; D remains unclear. V was cut by 2 bases and J by 11 bases, with 18 bases left in between. There are 14 residues in the CDR3. Germline V gene data show CDR1 as SGHTA and CDR2 as FQGNSA. The CDR3 bases are TGTGCCAGCAGCTTATTGGTCGTCGCGAGGTGGGCTTTCTTT. Translation: CASSLLVVARWAFF.

The rearrangement links TRBV5-5 to TRBJ2-7; the D is unclear. V gave up 1 base and J gave up 5 bases, with 16 bases separating them. This CDR3 has 15 amino acids. CDR1 is SGHKS, CDR2 YYEKEE, per germline (reference sequence). The CDR3 bases are TGTGCCAGCAGCTTGACCTCAGCCAGGTCTAACGAGCAGTACTTC. Translation: CASSLTSARSNEQYF.

V and J are TRBV21-1 and TRBJ2-5; the table's D call TRBD1 went unverified against the DNA. TRBV21-1 is tagged as a pseudogene. This CDR3 region has 20 residues. The CDR3, as DNA: TGTGCCAGCAACAGTATACAGGGGGCCCCTCCAGTTCCCCTCCAAGAGACCCAGTACTTC. Its protein is CASNSIQGAPPVPLQETQYF.

J is TRBJ2-1 and V is TRBV20-1, with D possibly being TRBD1 or TRBD2 (5 bases each). The V end was cut by 3 bases, the J end by 4 bases, with 13 bases between. This CDR3 region has 14 residues. In germline, CDR1 is DFQATT, CDR2 SNEGSKA (reference sequence). The CDR3 is CSARASGRYNEQFF. For the CDR3, the DNA is TGCAGTGCTAGGGCCTCGGGACGATACAATGAGCAGTTCTTC.

This clonotype was detected ten times or more. The chain uses TRBV7-9 and TRBJ2-2, with D tentatively TRBD1 (5 bases). The CDR3 has 17 amino acids. The V and J ends lost 1 base and 0 bases respectively, with 12 bases between them. Germline CDR1 and CDR2: SEHNR and FQNEAQ (reference sequence). The CDR3 DNA reads TGTGCCAGCAGCTTAGTGAGGTCCAGGGCGAACACCGGGGAGCTGTTTTTT. This sequence encodes CASSLVRSRANTGELFF.

The chain is built from TRBV4-1 and TRBJ2-2; D remains unclear. Trimming took off 1 base at V and 8 bases at J, with 11 bases between the two ends. The CDR3 extends over 14 amino acids. The germline gives CDR1 MGHRA, CDR2 YSYEKL. The chain's CDR3 is CASSQVPSVGELFF. CDR3 nucleotides: TGCGCCAGCAGCCAAGTCCCTAGTGTGGGGGAGCTGTTTTTT.

The chain joins TRBV3-1 to TRBJ2-1; D uncertain. V was shortened by 5 bases and J by 13 bases, with 18 bases between the two germline ends. Germline V gene data show CDR1 as LGHDT and CDR2 as YNNKEL (reference sequence). The CDR3 is 13 amino acids. In DNA, the CDR3 is TGTGCCAGCAGCGACGTGGACCGGCCCAAACAGTTCTTC. Residues: CASSDVDRPKQFF.

This rearrangement joins TRBV7-2 to TRBJ2-1, with D possibly being TRBD2 (6 bases). V lost 3 bases, J lost 2 bases, and 8 bases lay in between. CDR1 is SGHTA and CDR2 is FQGNSA in the germline V gene. The CDR3 sequence is 14 residues long. The CDR3 region has the DNA TGTGCCAGCAGCTTGTCGGGGGCCTACAATGAGCAGTTCTTC. This gives the protein CASSLSGAYNEQFF. The full variable domain, its missing parts supplied by reference TRBV7-2 and TRBJ2-1, is GAGVSQSPSNKVTEKGKDVELRCDPISGHTALYWYRQSLGQGLEFLIYFQGNSAPDKSGLPSDRFSAERTGGSVSTLTIQRTQQEDSAVYLCASSLSGAYNEQFFGPGTRLTVL.

V and J are TRBV20-1 and TRBJ1-5, with D possibly being TRBD1 (6 bases). This CDR3 region has 13 residues. CDR1 and CDR2 from the germline V gene are DFQATT and SNEGSKA (reference sequence). Trimming left V 6 bases short and J 3 bases short, with 12 bases between. In DNA, the CDR3 is TGCAGTGCACGACAGGACCACAATCAGCCCCAGCATTTT. It translates to CSARQDHNQPQHF.

This clonotype was seen more than once but under ten times. The chain employs TRBV28 and TRBJ1-1; a weak D match, TRBD1 (6 bases). Trimming left V 2 bases short and J 1 base short, with 8 bases between. Germline V gene sequence: CDR1 MDHEN, CDR2 SYDVKM. The CDR3 consists of 14 residues. The CDR3 region is CASSLIGGNTEAFF. The DNA of the CDR3 is TGTGCCAGCAGTTTAATAGGGGGGAACACTGAAGCTTTCTTT.